The clone carrying this T cell receptor beta chain was found many times. Its antigen is undetermined. The data belong to a study of quantifying T cell responses using KT2 cells. For the study at large: Reverse transcription used primers in the TCR alpha and beta constant regions.

V lost 5 bases, J lost 8 bases, and 25 bases lay in between. This CDR3 is 16 amino acids long. The V gene's germline CDR1 is DFQATT and CDR2 SNEGSKA (reference sequence). An oligo carrying a UMI was ligated to the cDNA 3' end. First-round PCR used 3 to 4 cycles and beta primers RC1.1 and RC1.2 covering TRBC1 and TRBC2. TCRdb ran MiXCR on the UMI-ligation and nested PCR reads and lists one entry per CDR3 protein. Of tens of thousands of distinct CDR3 sequences in the sample, 10% to 15% were seen once. Regarding the study as a whole: Even the lowest spike-in, about one KT2 cell per 100,000 PBMC, yielded detectable KT2 sequences.

This TCR came from a human donor. The sequencing sample was made of PBMCs spiked with cells of the T cell clone KT2. The genes are TRBV20-1 and TRBJ2-1; the D is unclear. The CDR3 sequence is CSAPADLTLLDDEQFF. The DNA of the CDR3 is TGCAGTGCTCCGGCGGACCTTACCTTACTGGACGATGAGCAGTTCTTC.